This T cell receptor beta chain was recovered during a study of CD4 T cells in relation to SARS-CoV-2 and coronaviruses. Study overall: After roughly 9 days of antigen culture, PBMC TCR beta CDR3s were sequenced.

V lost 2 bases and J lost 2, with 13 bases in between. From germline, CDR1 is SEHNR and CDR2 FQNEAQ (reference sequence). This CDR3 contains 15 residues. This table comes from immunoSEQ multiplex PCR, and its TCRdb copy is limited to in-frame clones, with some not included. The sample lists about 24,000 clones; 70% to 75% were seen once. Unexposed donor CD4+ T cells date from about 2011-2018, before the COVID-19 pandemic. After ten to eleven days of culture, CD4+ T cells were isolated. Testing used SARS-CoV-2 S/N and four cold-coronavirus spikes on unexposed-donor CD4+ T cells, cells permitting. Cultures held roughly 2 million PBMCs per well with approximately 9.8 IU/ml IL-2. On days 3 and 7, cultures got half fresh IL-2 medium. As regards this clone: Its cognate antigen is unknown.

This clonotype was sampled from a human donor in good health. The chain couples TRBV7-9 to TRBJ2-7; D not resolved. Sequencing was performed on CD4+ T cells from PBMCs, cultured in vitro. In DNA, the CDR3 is TGTGCCAGCAGCTTAACGGCGCTAAAAGCCTACGAGCAGTACTTC. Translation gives CASSLTALKAYEQYF.